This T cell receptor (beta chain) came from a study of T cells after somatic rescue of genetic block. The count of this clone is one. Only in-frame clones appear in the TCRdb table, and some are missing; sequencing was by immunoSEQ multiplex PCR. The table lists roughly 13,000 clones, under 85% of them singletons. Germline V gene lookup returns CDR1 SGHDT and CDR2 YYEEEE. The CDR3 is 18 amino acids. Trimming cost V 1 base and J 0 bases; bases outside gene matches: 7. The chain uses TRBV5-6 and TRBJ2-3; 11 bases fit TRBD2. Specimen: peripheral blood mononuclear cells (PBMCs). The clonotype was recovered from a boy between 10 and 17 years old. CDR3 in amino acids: CASSLSLWTSGSTDTQYF. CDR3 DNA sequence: TGTGCCAGCAGCTTGAGCCTTTGGACTAGCGGGAGCACAGATACGCAGTATTTT.